A single sample is the source of the 2 T cell receptor beta chains below, sequenced in a study of T-cell reconstitution after alpha-beta-depleted transplantation in children. Library preparation (for TCRbeta) was performed with unique molecular identifiers. TCRdb re-analysed the PCR reads in MiXCR, keeping a single row per CDR3 protein. The data contain 200,000 to 250,000 distinct CDR3 sequences, roughly 11% of them singletons. The input for sequencing was PBMCs, taken before TCRalphabeta/CD19-depleted stem cell transplant. The receptors here all came from a child under two years old with acute myeloid leukemia, due to receive a stem cell transplant.

This clonotype has more than one count but fewer than ten. V is TRBV12-3 or TRBV12-4 and J is TRBJ1-2; unclear D gene. CDR3 size: 11 residues. Trimming took off 3 bases at V and 6 bases at J, with 5 bases between the two ends. The CDR3 nucleotides read TGTGCCAGCAGTTTTAGGGATGGCTACACCTTC. As protein: CASSFRDGYTF.

Notes on this clonotype: The junction does not match germline at one end; this may be a read error. V is TRBV20-1 and J is TRBJ2-3, with D perhaps matching TRBD1 (6 bases). The V gene's germline CDR1 is DFQATT and CDR2 SNEGSKA (reference sequence). This CDR3 is built from 12 residues. The CDR3 protein is CSEAGDADTQYF. CDR3 DNA: TGCAGTGAAGCAGGGGATGCAGACACGCAGTATTTT.